The 20 T cell receptor beta chains listed next were all sequenced from one sample in a study of CD8 T cells in ankylosing spondylitis. MiXCR, applied by TCRdb to the 5' RACE reads, yields one record per CDR3 protein. The sample contains 240,000 or so distinct CDR3 sequences, roughly 8.6% of which appear only once. Specimen: blood, either unsorted or a sorted T cell fraction (not recorded which). These receptors came from a male donor with ankylosing spondylitis or in good health (not recorded which).

This clonotype was found many times. The genes are TRBV12-3 or TRBV12-4 and TRBJ2-7, with D hard to call. The V end lost 5 bases, the J end lost 6 bases, and 8 bases lay between the germline ends. CDR3 length: 11 residues. The DNA for the CDR3 is TGTGCCAGCAGTGACCTGATCGAGCAGTACTTC. This codes for CASSDLIEQYF.

Ten or more counts support this clonotype. The chain has TRBV12-3 or TRBV12-4 and TRBJ2-2; no definite D call. The CDR3 has 16 amino acids. V lost 4 bases and J 5 bases, leaving 17 bases between the germline ends. CDR3 sequence (DNA): TGTGCCAGCAGTTGGTATCTCACGGAAAGGACCGGGGAGCTGTTTTTT. Translation gives CASSWYLTERTGELFF.

This clonotype was seen at least ten times. This rearrangement joins TRBV7-6 to TRBJ2-4; 9 positions match TRBD2. This CDR3 has 14 amino acids. V lost 5 bases, J lost 8 bases, and 7 bases stayed unmatched. Germline CDR1 and CDR2: SGHVS and FNYEAQ. The CDR3 spells CASSPRTSVDIQYF. Written as DNA, the CDR3 is TGTGCCAGCAGCCCCCGGACTAGCGTTGACATTCAGTACTTC.

This clonotype has ten or more counts. The chain joins TRBV25-1 to TRBJ2-1; TRBD2 matches 9 bases. V lost 2 bases and J lost 2; bases outside the gene matches: 4. The CDR3 sequence is 16 residues long. Germline V gene lookup returns CDR1 MGHDK and CDR2 SYGVNS. CDR3 loop: CASSEVAGDTYNEQFF. CDR3 DNA: TGTGCCAGCAGTGAAGTAGCGGGGGACACCTACAATGAGCAGTTCTTC.

This clonotype has a count of ten or more. V gene TRBV10-3 combines with J gene TRBJ2-3; 14 nucleotides agree with TRBD2. The V gene's germline CDR1 is ENHRY and CDR2 SYGVKD. The V gene end was trimmed by 5 bases and the J gene end by 2 bases; junction bases not matched to a gene: 6. The CDR3 covers 17 residues. The CDR3 here is CAISSGTSGGPTDTQYF. CDR3 DNA: TGTGCCATCAGTTCCGGGACTAGCGGGGGACCCACAGATACGCAGTATTTT.

This clonotype was seen at least ten times. The genes are TRBV5-1 and TRBJ2-3; D not resolved. V was shortened by 3 bases and J by 4 bases, with 15 bases between the two germline ends. Looked up from germline, CDR1 is SGHRS and CDR2 is YFSETQ. This CDR3 comprises 15 residues. The CDR3 region is CASSSHAGVADTQYF. CDR3 nucleotides: TGCGCCAGCAGCTCGCACGCTGGGGTAGCAGATACGCAGTATTTT.

This clonotype occurred a few times. The chain combines TRBV9 with TRBJ2-5, with D unresolved. Trimming took off 2 bases at V and 1 base at J, with 6 bases between the two ends. The germline CDR1 and CDR2 sequences are SGDLS and YYNGEE. The CDR3 is 13 residues long. CDR3 sequence (DNA): TGTGCCAGCAGCGTTGCAATCCAAGAGACCCAGTACTTC. This translates into CASSVAIQETQYF.

As for this clonotype: This may be a read error: a much more frequent sequence differs by one nucleotide. This chain links TRBV7-8 with TRBJ1-1; D perhaps matches TRBD1 (5 bases). The germline gives CDR1 SGHVS, CDR2 FQNEAQ. The CDR3 covers 14 residues. CDR3 nucleotide sequence: TGTGACAGCAGCTTAGCGGGACTATCCCCTGAAGCTTTCTTT. This translates into CDSSLAGLSPEAFF.

This clonotype was detected ten times or more. This rearrangement joins TRBV4-1 to TRBJ1-1; D call uncertain. Germline V gives CDR1 MGHRA, CDR2 YSYEKL. This CDR3 is built from 17 residues. V lost 4 bases and J 1 base, leaving 19 bases between the germline ends. CDR3 coding DNA: TGCGCCAGCAGCCCCCCAAGGGTCGACGTCAGGAACACTGAAGCTTTCTTT. Translating gives CASSPPRVDVRNTEAFF.

This clonotype occurred many times. The V call is TRBV28, the J call TRBJ2-3, with a weak D call TRBD2 (6 bases). Germline CDR1 MDHEN, CDR2 SYDVKM. This CDR3 comprises 19 residues. Trimming cost V 0 bases and J 6 bases, with 25 bases left between them. CDR3 DNA sequence: TGTGCCAGCAGTTTATGGGGAGTGGGCAAGACGGGACTGGTGGATACGCAGTATTTT. It specifies CASSLWGVGKTGLVDTQYF.

The sample holds a few counts of this clonotype. J is TRBJ2-1 and V is TRBV28; 9 bases align to TRBD2. V shed 4 bases, J shed 5 bases, and the junction held 6 bases outside the gene matches. The CDR3 runs 15 residues. Germline-derived CDR1 and CDR2 are MDHEN and SYDVKM. The CDR3 spells CASSSSSGANNEQFF. The CDR3 region has the DNA TGTGCCAGCAGTTCCTCTAGCGGGGCGAACAATGAGCAGTTCTTC.

This clonotype occurred many times. This sequence joins TRBV7-8 and TRBJ1-6; D is ambiguous. CDR1 is SGHVS and CDR2 is FQNEAQ in the germline V gene. The V gene lost 4 bases and the J gene lost 9 bases, with 13 bases spanning the gap. There are 14 residues in the CDR3. The CDR3 loop reads CASSSGSGGSPLHF. The CDR3 nucleotides read TGTGCCAGCAGCTCCGGATCGGGTGGTTCACCCCTCCACTTT.

This clonotype has ten or more counts. J is TRBJ1-2 and V is TRBV7-9; tentative D call: TRBD1 (6 bases). The CDR3 extends over 14 amino acids. Germline V CDR1 and CDR2: SEHNR, FQNEAQ (reference sequence). Trimming shortened V by 1 base and J by 3 bases, and 9 bases separated the two germline ends. DNA for the CDR3: TGTGCCAGCAGCTTAGGGGGGCGTCACTATGGCTACACCTTC. It encodes CASSLGGRHYGYTF.

This clonotype was counted ten times or more. The CDR3 region has the DNA TGCAGCGTGGCTAGCGCGAGCTCCTACAATGAGCAGTTCTTC. Amino acid sequence: CSVASASSYNEQFF. The chain is built from TRBV29-1 and TRBJ2-1; D perhaps matches TRBD2 (6 bases). Germline assignment: CDR1 SQVTM and CDR2 ANQGSEA. V lost 6 bases and J lost 0, with 12 bases in between. The CDR3 is made up of 14 amino acids.

This clonotype was seen ten or more times. Here the CDR3 DNA reads TGCAGTGCCCGACAGGGTGCTGGAAACACCATATATTTT. It yields the protein CSARQGAGNTIYF. This chain joins TRBV20-1 and TRBJ1-3; 7 bases agree with TRBD1. The germline V gene encodes CDR1 DFQATT and CDR2 SNEGSKA (reference sequence). After removal of 6 bases from V and 2 bases from J, the junction contained 4 bases not matched to a gene. The CDR3 has 13 residues.

This clonotype was counted many times. The chain uses TRBV7-2 and TRBJ1-1; tentative D call: TRBD1 (5 bases). This CDR3 region has 13 residues. The V end lost 4 bases, the J end lost 3 bases, and 9 bases lay between the germline ends. Germline CDR1 SGHTA, CDR2 FQGNSA. The CDR3 loop reads CASSSGRDTEAFF. The CDR3 DNA reads TGTGCCAGCAGCTCGGGACGGGACACTGAAGCTTTCTTT. Combining the CDR3 with reference TRBV7-2 and TRBJ1-1 gives the whole variable domain GAGVSQSPSNKVTEKGKDVELRCDPISGHTALYWYRQSLGQGLEFLIYFQGNSAPDKSGLPSDRFSAERTGGSVSTLTIQRTQQEDSAVYLCASSSGRDTEAFFGQGTRLTVV.

This clonotype showed up just a few times. The chain has TRBV20-1 and TRBJ2-3; 7 bases align to TRBD1. Germline CDR1 and CDR2: DFQATT and SNEGSKA (reference sequence). Trimming at V came to 6 bases and at J to 6 bases, leaving 9 bases not matched to a gene. The CDR3 contains 13 residues. This CDR3 is CSARQGAGDTQYF. The CDR3 bases are TGCAGTGCCAGACAGGGCGCTGGGGATACGCAGTATTTT.

This clonotype has at least ten counts. V usage is TRBV7-9 and J usage is TRBJ1-4, with TRBD1 identical over 9 bases. The CDR3 has 14 residues. V lost 5 bases, J lost 8 bases, and 6 bases stayed unmatched. Germline CDR1 reads SEHNR; CDR2 reads FQNEAQ (reference sequence). The CDR3 bases are TGTGCCAGCAGCCTGACAGGGGGACAGGAAAAACTGTTTTTT. This translates into CASSLTGGQEKLFF.

This clonotype was found many times. The chain couples TRBV6-5 to TRBJ2-1, with no clear D. V gave up 0 bases and J gave up 7 bases, with 19 bases separating them. The CDR3 spans 17 residues. Germline CDR1 and CDR2: MNHEY and SVGAGI. CDR3 protein: CASSYSRRSRPQNEQFF. In nucleotides, the CDR3 is TGTGCCAGCAGTTACTCACGTCGGAGCCGACCTCAAAATGAGCAGTTCTTC.

There are many counts of this clonotype. The chain combines TRBV5-1 with TRBJ2-4, with TRBD1 matching over 8 bases. The germline V gene encodes CDR1 SGHRS and CDR2 YFSETQ. V shed 0 bases and J 4 bases; nucleotides not matched to a gene: 0. The CDR3 covers 14 residues. The CDR3 DNA follows: TGCGCCAGCAGCTTGGGACAGGGGAAAAACATTCAGTACTTC. Protein sequence: CASSLGQGKNIQYF.